The subject of this entry is one TCR beta chain. Its antigen is unknown. The CDR3 totals 17 residues. With 4 bases clipped from V and 1 base from J, the junction kept 11 bases outside the gene matches. CDR1 and CDR2 (germline): SGDLS, YYNGEE. These data come from a study of post-analysis software for immune sequencing data. In the study overall: The study covered relapsing-remitting, secondary progressive and progressive-relapsing courses of multiple sclerosis.

Unique molecular identifiers tagged the TCR beta cDNA libraries. TCRdb independently ran MiXCR on the PCR reads; one entry per CDR3 protein. The sample has more than 450,000 distinct CDR3 sequences; around a third are singletons. Study results and caveats: Elevated frequency relative to controls characterized four or five TRBV segments in patients, TRBV5-6, TRBV5-1 and TRBV20-1 among them.

The receptor's source is a girl aged 2 to 17 with multiple sclerosis. The sample comprised blood. This chain joins TRBV9 and TRBJ1-2, with 9 positions matching TRBD1. The CDR3 spells CASSTRERGQGNYGYTF. CDR3 in DNA: TGTGCCAGCAGCACCCGGGAGCGGGGACAGGGTAACTATGGCTACACCTTC.